This T cell receptor (beta chain) derives from a study of CXCR3-negative and CXCR3-positive naive CD8 T cells. The overall study: Roughly 135 million TRB reads were obtained overall (about 1.5 +/- 0.3 million per library).

Identification of naive CD8+ T cells rested on CD45RO-CCR7+CD27+CD95- status. General study points: Naive subsets were similarly diverse, while memory CD8+ repertoires were much less diverse. TRB CDR3s were more hydrophobic in CXCR3-positive than in CXCR3-negative naive cells. TRB CDR3 properties were used to infer TCR strength, and surface CD5 was comparable between naive subsets.

This CDR3 spans 14 amino acids. Per germline, CDR1 SGHRS and CDR2 YFSETQ. UMI labels and 5' RACE were used to prepare the TRB cDNA libraries. TCRdb reprocessed the 5' RACE reads, keeping one entry per CDR3 protein, no DNA. The table lists fewer than 140,000 distinct CDR3 sequences. Details on this clonotype: Its antigen is not identified.

The J gene is TRBJ2-5, the V gene TRBV5-1; TCRdb reports TRBD1, a call that lacks DNA to check it against. The TCR originated in a human donor in good health. Some clones in this sample may be carry-over from other donors' samples. Sequenced: naive CXCR3+ CD8+ T cells from blood. Documented subset: CD45RO-CCR7+CD27+CD95- naive CD8+ T cells expressing CXCR3 (TNR3+). The CDR3 loop is CASSERGPQETQYF.